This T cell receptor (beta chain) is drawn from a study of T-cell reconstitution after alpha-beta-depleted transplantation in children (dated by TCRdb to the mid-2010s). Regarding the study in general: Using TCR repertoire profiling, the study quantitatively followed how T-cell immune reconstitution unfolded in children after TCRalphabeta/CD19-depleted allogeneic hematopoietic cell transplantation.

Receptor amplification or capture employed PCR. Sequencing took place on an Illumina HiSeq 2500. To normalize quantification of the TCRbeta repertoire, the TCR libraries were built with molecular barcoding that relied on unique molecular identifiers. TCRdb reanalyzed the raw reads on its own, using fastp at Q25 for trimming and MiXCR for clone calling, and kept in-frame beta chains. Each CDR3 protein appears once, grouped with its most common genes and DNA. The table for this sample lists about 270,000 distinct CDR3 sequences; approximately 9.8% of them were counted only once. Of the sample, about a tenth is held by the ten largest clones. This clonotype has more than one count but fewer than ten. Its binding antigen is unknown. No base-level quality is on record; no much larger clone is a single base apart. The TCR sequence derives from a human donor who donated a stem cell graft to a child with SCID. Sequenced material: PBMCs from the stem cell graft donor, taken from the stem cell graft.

The CDR3 in this case is CASSPTGYEQFF. The sequence in DNA is TGTGCCAGCAGCCCGACAGGGTATGAGCAGTTCTTC. The rearranged segments are TRBV7-2 and TRBJ2-1; 7 of the junction bases match TRBD1. For CDR1 and CDR2, the germline V gene lists SGHTA and FQGNSA. From its cysteine to its phenylalanine, the CDR3 spans 12 amino acids. Of all the DNA, just the CDR3 is kept, 36 bases in frame from base 1. At the junction V is shortened by 5 bases and J by 8 bases; bases outside the gene matches: 3.